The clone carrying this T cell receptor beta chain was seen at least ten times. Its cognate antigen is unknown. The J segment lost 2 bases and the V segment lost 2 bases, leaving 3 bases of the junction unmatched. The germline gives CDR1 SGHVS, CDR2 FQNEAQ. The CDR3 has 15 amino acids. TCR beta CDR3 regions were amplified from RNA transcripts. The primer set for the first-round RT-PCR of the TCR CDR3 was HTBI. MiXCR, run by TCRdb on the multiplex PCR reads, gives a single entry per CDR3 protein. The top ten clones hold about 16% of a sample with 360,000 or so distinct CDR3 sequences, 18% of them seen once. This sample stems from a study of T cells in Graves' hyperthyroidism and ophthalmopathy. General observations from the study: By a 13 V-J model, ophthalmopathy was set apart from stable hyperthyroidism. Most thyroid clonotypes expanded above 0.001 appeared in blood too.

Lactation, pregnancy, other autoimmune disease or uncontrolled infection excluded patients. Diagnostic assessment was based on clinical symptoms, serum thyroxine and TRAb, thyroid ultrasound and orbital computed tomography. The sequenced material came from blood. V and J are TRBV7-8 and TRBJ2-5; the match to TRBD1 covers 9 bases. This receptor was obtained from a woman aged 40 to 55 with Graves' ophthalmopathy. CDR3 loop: CASSLRQGGQETQYF. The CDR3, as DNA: TGTGCCAGCAGCTTAAGACAGGGGGGGCAAGAGACCCAGTACTTC.